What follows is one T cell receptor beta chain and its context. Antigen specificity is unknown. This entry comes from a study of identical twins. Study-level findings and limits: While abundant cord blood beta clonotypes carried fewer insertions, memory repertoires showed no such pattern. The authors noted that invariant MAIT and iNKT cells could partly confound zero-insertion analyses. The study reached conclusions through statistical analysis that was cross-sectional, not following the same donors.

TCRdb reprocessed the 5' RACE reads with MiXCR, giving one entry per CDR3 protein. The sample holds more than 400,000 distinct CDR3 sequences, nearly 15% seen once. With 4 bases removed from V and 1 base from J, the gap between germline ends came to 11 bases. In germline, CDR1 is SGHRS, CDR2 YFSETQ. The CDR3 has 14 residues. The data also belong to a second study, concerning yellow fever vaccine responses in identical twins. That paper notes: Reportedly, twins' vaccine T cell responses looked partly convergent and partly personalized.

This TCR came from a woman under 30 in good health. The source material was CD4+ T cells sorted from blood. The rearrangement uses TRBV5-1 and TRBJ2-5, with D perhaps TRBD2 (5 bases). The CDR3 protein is CASSPERIQETQYF. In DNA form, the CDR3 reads TGCGCCAGCAGCCCCGAGCGGATCCAAGAGACCCAGTACTTC.